This T cell receptor (beta chain) originates from a study of CD8+CD57+ T cells in acquired aplastic anemia. Both TCR beta VDJ combination and CDR3 sequence profiling were carried out. Genomic DNA was the template for this profiling. MiXCR, run by TCRdb on the reads, gives a single entry per CDR3 protein. The sample consists of about 98,000 distinct CDR3 sequences, 65% to 70% of them appearing once. The V and J ends lost 4 bases and 3 bases respectively, with 9 bases between them. Germline values: CDR1 PRHDT, CDR2 FYEKMQ (reference sequence). This CDR3 has 13 residues. In its sample, this clonotype was seen many times. Patients included in sequencing had previously demonstrated CD8+CD57+ cell expansion by flow cytometry.

This clonotype was obtained from a human donor with aplastic anemia. The source material was sorted CD4+, CD8+, or CD8+CD57+ T cells (not recorded which) from PBMCs. The chain recombines TRBV13 with TRBJ1-1, with D possibly matching TRBD1 (6 bases). The CDR3: CASSSQGYTEAFF. The CDR3 nucleotides are TGTGCCAGCAGCTCCCAGGGGTACACTGAAGCTTTCTTT. Complete variable domain (other parts from reference TRBV13 and TRBJ1-1): AAGVIQSPRHLIKEKRETATLKCYPIPRHDTVYWYQQGPGQDPQFLISFYEKMQSDKGSIPDRFSAQQFSDYHSELNMSSLELGDSALYFCASSSQGYTEAFFGQGTRLTVV.